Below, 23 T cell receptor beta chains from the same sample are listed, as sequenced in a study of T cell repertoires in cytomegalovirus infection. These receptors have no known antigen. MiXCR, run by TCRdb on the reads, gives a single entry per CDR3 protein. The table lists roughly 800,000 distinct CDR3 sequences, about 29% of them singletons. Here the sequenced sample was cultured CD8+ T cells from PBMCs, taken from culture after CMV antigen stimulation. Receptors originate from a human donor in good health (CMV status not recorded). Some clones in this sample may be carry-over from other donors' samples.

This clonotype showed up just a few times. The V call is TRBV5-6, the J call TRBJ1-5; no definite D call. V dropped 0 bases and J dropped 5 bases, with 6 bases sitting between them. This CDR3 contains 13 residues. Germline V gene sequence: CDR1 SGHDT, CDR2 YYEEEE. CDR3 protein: CASSLGNYQPQHF. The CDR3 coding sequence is TGTGCCAGCAGCTTGGGTAACTATCAGCCCCAGCATTTT. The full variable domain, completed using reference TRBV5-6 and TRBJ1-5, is DAGVTQSPTHLIKTRGQQVTLRCSPKSGHDTVSWYQQALGQGPQFIFQYYEEEERQRGNFPDRFSGHQFPNYSSELNVNALLLGDSALYLCASSLGNYQPQHFGDGTRLSIL.

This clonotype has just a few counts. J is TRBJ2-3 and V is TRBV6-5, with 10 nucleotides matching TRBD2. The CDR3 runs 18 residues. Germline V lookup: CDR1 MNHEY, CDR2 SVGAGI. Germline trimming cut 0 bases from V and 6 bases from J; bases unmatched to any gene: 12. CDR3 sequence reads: CASSYSIASGGSEDTQYF. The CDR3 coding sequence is TGTGCCAGCAGTTACTCCATCGCTAGCGGGGGCTCCGAGGATACGCAGTATTTT.

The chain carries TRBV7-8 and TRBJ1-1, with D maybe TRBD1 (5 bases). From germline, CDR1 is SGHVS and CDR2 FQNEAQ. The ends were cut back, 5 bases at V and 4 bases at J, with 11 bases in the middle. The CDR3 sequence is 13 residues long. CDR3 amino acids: CASSTAGLTEAFF. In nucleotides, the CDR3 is TGTGCCAGCAGCACAGCAGGGCTCACTGAAGCTTTCTTT.

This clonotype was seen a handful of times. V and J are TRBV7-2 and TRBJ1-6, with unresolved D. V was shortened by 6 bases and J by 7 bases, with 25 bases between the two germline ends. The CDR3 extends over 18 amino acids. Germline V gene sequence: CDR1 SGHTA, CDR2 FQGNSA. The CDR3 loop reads CASRDPAGSRVKNSPLHF. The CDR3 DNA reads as TGTGCCAGCAGGGATCCCGCGGGGTCAAGGGTAAAGAATTCACCCCTCCACTTT.

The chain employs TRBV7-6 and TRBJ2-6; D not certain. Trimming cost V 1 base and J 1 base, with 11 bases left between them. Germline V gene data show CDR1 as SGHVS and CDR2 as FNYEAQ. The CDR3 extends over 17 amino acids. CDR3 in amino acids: CASSLVRSSSGANVLTF. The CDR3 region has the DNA TGTGCCAGCAGCTTAGTAAGGAGCTCTTCTGGGGCCAACGTCCTGACTTTC. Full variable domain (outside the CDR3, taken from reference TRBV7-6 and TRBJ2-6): GAGVSQSPRYKVTKRGQDVALRCDPISGHVSLYWYRQALGQGPEFLTYFNYEAQQDKSGLPNDRFSAERPEGSISTLTIQRTEQRDSAMYRCASSLVRSSSGANVLTFGAGSRLTVL.

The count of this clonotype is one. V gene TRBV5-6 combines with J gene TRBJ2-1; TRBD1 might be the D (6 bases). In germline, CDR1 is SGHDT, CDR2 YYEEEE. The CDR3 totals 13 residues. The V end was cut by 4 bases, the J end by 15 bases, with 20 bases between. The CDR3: CASSPGTYLDRFF. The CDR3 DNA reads TGTGCCAGCAGCCCAGGGACATACCTAGATCGGTTCTTC.

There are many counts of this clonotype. CDR3 in amino acids: CASSFGQGADTQYF. CDR3 sequence (DNA): TGTGCCAGCAGCTTCGGACAGGGGGCAGATACGCAGTATTTT. The chain has TRBV7-6 and TRBJ2-3; 10 bases map to TRBD1. Unmatched junction bases numbered 1, after V lost 3 bases and J lost 4 bases. The CDR3 is made up of 14 amino acids. CDR1 is SGHVS and CDR2 is FNYEAQ in the germline V gene.

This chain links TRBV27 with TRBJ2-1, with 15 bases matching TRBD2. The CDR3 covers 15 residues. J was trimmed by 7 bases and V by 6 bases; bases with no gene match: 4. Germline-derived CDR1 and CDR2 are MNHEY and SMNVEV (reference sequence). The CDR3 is CASRAGLAGGNEQFF. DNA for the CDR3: TGTGCCAGCAGAGCTGGACTAGCGGGGGGGAATGAGCAGTTCTTC.

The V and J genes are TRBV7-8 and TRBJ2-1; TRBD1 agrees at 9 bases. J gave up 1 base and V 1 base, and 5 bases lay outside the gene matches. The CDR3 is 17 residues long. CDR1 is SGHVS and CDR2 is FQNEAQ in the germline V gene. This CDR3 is CASSLVGQGWSYNEQFF. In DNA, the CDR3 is TGTGCCAGCAGCTTAGTCGGACAGGGGTGGTCCTACAATGAGCAGTTCTTC.

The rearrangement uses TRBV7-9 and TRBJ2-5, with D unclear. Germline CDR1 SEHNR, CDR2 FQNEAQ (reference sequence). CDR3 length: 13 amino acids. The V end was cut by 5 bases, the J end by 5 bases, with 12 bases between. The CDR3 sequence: CASSPKVGETQYF. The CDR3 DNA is TGTGCCAGCAGCCCCAAAGTGGGGGAGACCCAGTACTTC.

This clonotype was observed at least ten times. CDR3 residues: CASSARTANTGELFF. CDR3 bases: TGTGCCAGCAGCGCCCGGACAGCGAACACCGGGGAGCTGTTTTTT. The chain uses TRBV7-9 and TRBJ2-2; D perhaps matches TRBD1 (6 bases). CDR1 is SEHNR and CDR2 is FQNEAQ in the germline V gene (reference sequence). The CDR3 length is 15 residues. V shed 5 bases and J shed 0 bases, with 10 bases lying between them.

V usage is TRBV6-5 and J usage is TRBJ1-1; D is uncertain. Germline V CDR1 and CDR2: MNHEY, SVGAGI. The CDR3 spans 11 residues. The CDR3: CAVEMNTEAFF. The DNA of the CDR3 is TGTGCAGTGGAGATGAACACTGAAGCTTTCTTT.

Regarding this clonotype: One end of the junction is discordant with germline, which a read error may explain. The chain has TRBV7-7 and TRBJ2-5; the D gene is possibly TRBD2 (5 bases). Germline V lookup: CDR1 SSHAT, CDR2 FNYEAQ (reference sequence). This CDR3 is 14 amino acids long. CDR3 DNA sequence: TGTGCTAGCAGCTTAGAGATGGAGGAAGAGACCCAGTACTTC. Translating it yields CASSLEMEEETQYF.

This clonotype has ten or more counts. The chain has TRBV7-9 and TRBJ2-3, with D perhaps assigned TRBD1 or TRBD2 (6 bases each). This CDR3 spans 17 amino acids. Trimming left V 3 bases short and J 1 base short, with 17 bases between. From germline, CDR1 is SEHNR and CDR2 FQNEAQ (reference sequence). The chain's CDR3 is CASSLPMGGGGTDTQYF. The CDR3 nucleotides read TGTGCCAGCAGCTTGCCTATGGGGGGCGGCGGCACAGATACGCAGTATTTT.

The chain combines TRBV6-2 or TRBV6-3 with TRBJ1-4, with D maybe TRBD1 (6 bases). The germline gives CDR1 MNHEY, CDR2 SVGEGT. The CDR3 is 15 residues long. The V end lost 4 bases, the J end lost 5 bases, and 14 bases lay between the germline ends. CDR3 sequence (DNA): TGTGCCAGCAGTTCGATACAGGGATTGAATGAAAAACTGTTTTTT. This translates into CASSSIQGLNEKLFF.

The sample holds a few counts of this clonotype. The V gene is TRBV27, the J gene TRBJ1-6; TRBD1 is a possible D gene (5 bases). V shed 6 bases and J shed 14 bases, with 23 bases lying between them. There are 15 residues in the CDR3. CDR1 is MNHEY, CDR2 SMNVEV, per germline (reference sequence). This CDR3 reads CASRGPGPYGRSLHF. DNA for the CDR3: TGTGCCAGCAGAGGCCCGGGACCCTATGGAAGATCCCTCCACTTT.

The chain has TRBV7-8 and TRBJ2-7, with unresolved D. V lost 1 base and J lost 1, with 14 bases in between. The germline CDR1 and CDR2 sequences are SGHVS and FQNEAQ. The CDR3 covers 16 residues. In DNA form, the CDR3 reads TGTGCCAGCAGCTTAGATCCAGGCGGATTTTCCTACGAGCAGTACGTC. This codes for CASSLDPGGFSYEQYV.

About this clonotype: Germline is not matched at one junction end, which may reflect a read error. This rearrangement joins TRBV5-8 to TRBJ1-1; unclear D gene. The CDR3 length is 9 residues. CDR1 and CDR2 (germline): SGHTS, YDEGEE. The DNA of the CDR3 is TGTGCCAGCAACCCGGCGACCTCTTTT. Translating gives CASNPATSF.

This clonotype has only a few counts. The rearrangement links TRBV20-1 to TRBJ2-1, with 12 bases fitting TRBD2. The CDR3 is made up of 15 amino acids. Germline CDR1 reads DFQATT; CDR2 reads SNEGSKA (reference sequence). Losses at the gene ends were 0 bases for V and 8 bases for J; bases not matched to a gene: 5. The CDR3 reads CSARDLLAGGHEQFF. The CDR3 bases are TGCAGTGCTAGAGATCTCCTAGCGGGGGGGCATGAGCAGTTCTTC.

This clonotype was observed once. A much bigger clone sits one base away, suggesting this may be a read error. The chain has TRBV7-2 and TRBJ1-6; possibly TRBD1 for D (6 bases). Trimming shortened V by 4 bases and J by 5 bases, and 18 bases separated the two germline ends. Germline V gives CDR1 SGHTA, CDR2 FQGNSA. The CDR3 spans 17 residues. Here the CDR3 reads CASSSPMADSNNSPLHF. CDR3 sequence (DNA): TGTGCCAGCAGCTCGCCGATGGCGGACAGCAATAATTCACCCCTCCACTTT.

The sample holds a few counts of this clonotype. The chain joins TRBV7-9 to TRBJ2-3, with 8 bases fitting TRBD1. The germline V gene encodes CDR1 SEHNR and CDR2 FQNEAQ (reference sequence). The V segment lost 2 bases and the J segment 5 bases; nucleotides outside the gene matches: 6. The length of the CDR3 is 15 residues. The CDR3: CASSLTQGARDTQYF. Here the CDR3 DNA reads TGTGCCAGCAGCTTAACCCAGGGGGCGAGAGATACGCAGTATTTT.

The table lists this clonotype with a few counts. The CDR3 sequence is CSAQDSLSSYEQYV. The CDR3 DNA follows: TGCAGTGCTCAGGACAGCCTGTCCTCCTACGAGCAGTACGTC. This chain connects TRBV20-1 to TRBJ2-7, with a tentative D call TRBD1 (6 bases). The germline V and J ends were trimmed by 5 bases and 0 bases, with 14 bases remaining between them. Germline lookup yields CDR1 DFQATT and CDR2 SNEGSKA (reference sequence). The CDR3 length is 14 residues.

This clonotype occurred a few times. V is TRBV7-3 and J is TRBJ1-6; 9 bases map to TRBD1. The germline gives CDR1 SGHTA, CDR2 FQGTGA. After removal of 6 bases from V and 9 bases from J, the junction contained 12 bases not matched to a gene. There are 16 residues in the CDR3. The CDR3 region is CASSYPPGQGVSPLHF. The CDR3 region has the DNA TGTGCCAGCAGTTATCCCCCGGGACAGGGAGTTTCACCCCTCCACTTT.